This T cell receptor (beta chain) was retrieved from a study of T cell repertoires in cytomegalovirus infection. V was trimmed by 3 bases and J by 0 bases, leaving 8 bases between them. CDR1 and CDR2 from the germline V gene are SGHTA and FQGNSA. The CDR3 covers 15 residues. TCRdb reprocessed the reads with MiXCR, giving one entry per CDR3 protein. The sample shows 550,000 to 700,000 distinct CDR3 sequences, roughly 42% of them seen only once. A note on this clonotype: The antigen remains unidentified.

This sequence originates from a human donor in good health (CMV status not recorded). Some clones in this sample may be carry-over from other donors' samples. This specimen was cultured PBMCs, taken from culture after CMV antigen stimulation. The rearrangement joins TRBV7-2 to TRBJ2-2; possibly TRBD1 for D (5 bases). CDR3 DNA: TGTGCCAGCAGCTTTAGGGGCACGAACACCGGGGAGCTGTTTTTT. Protein product: CASSFRGTNTGELFF.